This TCR beta chain was recorded in a study of metastatic and nonmetastatic thyroid tumors. At the level of the study: Where malignant and benign thyroid patients were concerned, repertoires were compared across blood and tumor or nodule tissue. Overall study findings and caveats: Benign nodules were reported to have significantly lower TCR beta diversity than malignant thyroid tumors, in blood and tumor.

Using MiXCR, TCRdb reanalyzed the PCR reads. The sample has tens of thousands of clones, around 20% seen once. There are 13 residues in the CDR3. The V end lost 1 base, the J end lost 7 bases, and 11 bases lay between the germline ends. Germline CDR1 LNHDA, CDR2 SQIVND (reference sequence). Prior to thyroid surgery, none of the patients had received any treatment. On this clone itself: Its antigen is not known.

The chain recombines TRBV19 with TRBJ2-7; D is undetermined. Material: blood. The sequence derives from a male donor with papillary thyroid cancer or a benign thyroid nodule (not recorded which). Some clones in this sample may be carry-over from other donors' samples. CDR3 nucleotides: TGTGCCAGTAGTATAGGTCCAGGATGGGAGCAGTACTTC. This gives the protein CASSIGPGWEQYF.